This T cell receptor beta chain was captured by sequencing in a study of blood T cell repertoires in COVID-19. As originally analysed: Scientists estimated how many nucleated cells there were by amplifying reference gene primers. Assay used: immunoSEQ multiplex PCR; TCRdb lists only in-frame clones, some missing. That table gives V, J and clone size, and the DNA gave D and trimming. The table includes about 270,000 clones, around four fifths detected once. Germline V gene lookup returns CDR1 SQVTM and CDR2 ANQGSEA. V was pared by 4 bases and J by 6 bases, with 9 bases of the junction left unmatched. This CDR3 has 15 residues.

Input material: peripheral blood. The chain employs TRBV29-1 and TRBJ2-7; the match to TRBD2 covers 13 bases. The sequence was obtained from a woman aged 50 to 65 with active or convalescent COVID-19. In DNA, the CDR3 is TGCAGCGTTGGGACACTAGCGGGAGGGCTGAGCGAGCAGTACTTC. Its translation is CSVGTLAGGLSEQYF.